This T cell receptor (beta chain) was identified during a study of radiation and T cells in renal cell carcinoma. V lost 1 base, J lost 1 base, and 8 bases lay in between. Germline V CDR1 and CDR2: MNHEY, SMNVEV (reference sequence). The CDR3 runs to 14 residues. The table came from immunoSEQ multiplex PCR; TCRdb's copy has only in-frame clones and leaves some out. Here the sample spans 13,000 or so clones, roughly three fifths being singletons. Described treatment: treatment-naive control, cytoreductive nephrectomy. The V gene is TRBV27, the J gene TRBJ2-7, with D unresolved. This TCR came from a man between 50 and 59 years old with renal cell carcinoma. The specimen comprised tumor tissue, sampled from a patient whose treatment was nephrectomy without radiotherapy. CDR3 region: CASSLLGQSYEQYF. As DNA, the CDR3 is TGTGCCAGCAGTTTATTGGGCCAGTCCTACGAGCAGTACTTC.